The 21 T cell receptor beta chains presented below share a single source sample, sequenced in a study of cytomegalovirus exposure and HLA in healthy donors. The PCR used 60 Vbeta and 13 Jbeta primers. Sequencing used immunoSEQ multiplex PCR; TCRdb keeps in-frame clones, though not all of them. The sample shows fewer than 70,000 clones, about 83% of them seen only once. The specimen was PBMCs. These receptors all come from a human donor in good health.

This sequence joins TRBV4-3 and TRBJ2-2; D possibly corresponds to TRBD1 (6 bases). The germline V gene has CDR1 LGHNA and CDR2 YSLEER. V was pared by 1 base and J by 0 bases, with 12 bases between. The CDR3 consists of 17 residues. CDR3 nucleotides: TGCGCCAGCAGCCAAGTCAGTGGGACAACGAACACCGGGGAGCTGTTTTTT. Protein sequence: CASSQVSGTTNTGELFF.

The rearrangement links TRBV7-2 to TRBJ2-5, with D uncertain. The J call may not be correct, given that the DNA end is closer to TRBJ2-7. The CDR3 runs to 16 residues. Germline CDR1 and CDR2: SGHTA and FQGNSA. CDR3 sequence reads: CASSLLVSSSSYEQYF. In nucleotides, the CDR3 is TGTGCCAGCAGCTTACTGGTTAGCTCGTCTTCCTACGAGCAGTACTTC.

J is TRBJ1-6 and V is TRBV19; no reliable D call. Germline lookup yields CDR1 LNHDA and CDR2 SQIVND (reference sequence). Trimming pared 0 bases from V and 9 bases from J, leaving 15 bases between. The length of the CDR3 is 16 residues. The CDR3 sequence is CASSIDPLGKSSPLHF. The CDR3 DNA reads TGTGCCAGTAGTATAGATCCCCTGGGCAAGTCTTCACCCCTCCACTTT.

This clone was seen only a few times. This chain connects TRBV7-2 to TRBJ2-7; D call uncertain. The length of the CDR3 is 11 residues. Germline CDR1 and CDR2: SGHTA and FQGNSA. V was pared by 6 bases and J by 5 bases, with 8 bases between. CDR3 nucleotides: TGTGCCAGCAGTCTAGTCCACGAGCAGTACTTC. Translating gives CASSLVHEQYF.

This chain links TRBV18 with TRBJ2-3, with D tentatively TRBD1 (5 bases). Trimming pared 5 bases from V and 4 bases from J, leaving 7 bases between. Germline V gene lookup returns CDR1 KGHSH and CDR2 LQKENI. The CDR3 extends over 12 amino acids. The CDR3 loop is CASSAGSDTQYF. The CDR3 nucleotides are TGTGCCAGCTCAGCAGGGTCAGATACGCAGTATTTT. Filled out from reference TRBV18 and TRBJ2-3, the complete variable domain reads NAGVMQNPRHLVRRRGQEARLRCSPMKGHSHVYWYRQLPEEGLKFMVYLQKENIIDESGMPKERFSAEFPKEGPSILRIQQVVRGDSAAYFCASSAGSDTQYFGPGTRLTVL.

Here the CDR3 reads CATSRGDVGTDQETQYF. The CDR3 coding sequence is TGTGCCACCAGCAGAGGTGACGTCGGGACAGATCAAGAGACCCAGTACTTC. The genes are TRBV15 and TRBJ2-5; TRBD1 aligns across 7 bases. Trimming removed 1 base from V and 2 bases from J; junction bases left unmatched: 10. Per the germline V gene, CDR1 is LNHNV and CDR2 is YYDKDF (reference sequence). This CDR3 spans 17 amino acids.

A remark on this clone: A read error may account for a junction end that differs from germline. The CDR3 protein is CASSQVGARTARVNF. The CDR3 DNA follows: TGCGCCAGCAGCCAAGTAGGCGCCCGGACAGCCCGAGTTAACTTC. This chain joins TRBV4-1 and TRBJ2-7, with a possible D match to TRBD1 (6 bases). The CDR3 consists of 15 residues. Germline V gene lookup returns CDR1 MGHRA and CDR2 YSYEKL.

The chain joins TRBV7-9 to TRBJ1-2; 8 positions match TRBD1. J lost 5 bases, V lost 5 bases, and 10 bases had no gene match. The CDR3 length is 15 residues. Germline V gene data show CDR1 as SEHNR and CDR2 as FQNEAQ (reference sequence). The CDR3 spells CASSRRQGPPYGYTF. In DNA, the CDR3 is TGTGCCAGCAGCCGACGACAGGGGCCCCCTTATGGCTACACCTTC.

This chain links TRBV2 with TRBJ1-1; 8 bases match TRBD1. The CDR3 sequence is 13 residues long. V dropped 5 bases and J dropped 3; count of bases not matched to a gene: 2. From germline, CDR1 is SNHLY and CDR2 FYNNEI. This CDR3 reads CASSPDRDTEAFF. CDR3 in DNA: TGTGCCAGCAGTCCGGACAGGGACACTGAAGCTTTCTTT.

This chain uses TRBV6-5 with TRBJ2-5; the D is unclear. The DNA end is a closer match to TRBJ2-7, so the J assignment may be wrong. Germline V gene lookup returns CDR1 MNHEY and CDR2 SVGAGI. The CDR3 consists of 16 residues. The CDR3 is CASSYSIRDGVYEQYF. In DNA, the CDR3 is TGTGCCAGCAGTTACTCTATTAGAGACGGAGTCTACGAGCAGTACTTC.

This clone was detected only once. The J gene is TRBJ2-6, the V gene TRBV5-1; a weak D match, TRBD1 (5 bases). The V end lost 1 base, the J end lost 1 base, and 9 bases lay between the germline ends. This CDR3 contains 16 residues. Per the germline V gene, CDR1 is SGHRS and CDR2 is YFSETQ. CDR3 bases: TGCGCCAGCAGCTTGATTGGGGCGTCTGGGGCCAACGTCCTGACTTTC. Translating it yields CASSLIGASGANVLTF.

The CDR3 is CATTWAGVGLEAQFF. The CDR3 region has the DNA TGTGCCACCACTTGGGCGGGAGTGGGACTTGAAGCGCAGTTCTTC. The chain recombines TRBV19 with TRBJ2-1; the match to TRBD2 covers 7 bases. V trimming: 10 bases; J trimming: 12 bases; junction bases outside the gene matches: 21. CDR3 length equals 15 residues. The germline CDR1 and CDR2 sequences are LNHDA and SQIVND (reference sequence).

V gene TRBV28 combines with J gene TRBJ2-1; 15 positions agree with TRBD2. From germline, CDR1 is MDHEN and CDR2 SYDVKM. The CDR3 spans 18 residues. The trim removed 6 bases at V and 6 bases at J, leaving 12 bases unmatched. The CDR3 nucleotides are TGTGCCAGCAGCCCACCTGGACTAGCGGGAGGGCCTTTCAATGAGCAGTTCTTC. Its translation is CASSPPGLAGGPFNEQFF.

Concerning this clone itself: An end of the junction differs from the germline gene, which may be a read error. The rearrangement links TRBV7-7 to TRBJ2-4, with D perhaps TRBD2 (6 bases). The CDR3 has 16 residues. Germline CDR1 and CDR2: SSHAT and FNYEAQ (reference sequence). The DNA of the CDR3 is TGTGCTAGCAGCCCGGGCGGGGATGGGGGCAAAAACATTCAGTACTTC. Translating gives CASSPGGDGGKNIQYF.

V is TRBV4-2 and J is TRBJ2-5; maybe TRBD2 (6 bases). This CDR3 has 17 amino acids. Germline CDR1 and CDR2: LGHNA and YNFKEQ. V was clipped by 6 bases and J by 0 bases, with 20 bases between them. CDR3 DNA sequence: TGTGCCAGCAGACGGACTTCGGGACGGGGGAACCAAGAGACCCAGTACTTC. As protein: CASRRTSGRGNQETQYF.

The chain has TRBV11-2 and TRBJ2-1; 7 bases line up with TRBD1. The trim removed 4 bases at V and 6 bases at J, leaving 6 bases unmatched. The CDR3 runs to 14 residues. Germline V lookup: CDR1 SGHAT, CDR2 FQNNGV. CDR3 residues: CASSSTGLGNEQFF. CDR3 in DNA: TGTGCCAGCAGCTCGACAGGGTTGGGCAATGAGCAGTTCTTC. Filled out from reference TRBV11-2 and TRBJ2-1, the complete variable domain reads EAGVAQSPRYKIIEKRQSVAFWCNPISGHATLYWYQQILGQGPKLLIQFQNNGVVDDSQLPKDRFSAERLKGVDSTLKIQPAKLEDSAVYLCASSSTGLGNEQFFGPGTRLTVL.

Sample share makes this clone medium-sized (0.01 to 0.1%). The chain links TRBV4-2 to TRBJ1-6; 9 bases are shared with TRBD1. CDR1 LGHNA and CDR2 YNFKEQ come from the germline V gene. The CDR3 contains 16 residues. V was pared by 0 bases and J by 8 bases, with 5 bases of the junction left unmatched. The CDR3 region is CASSQEPGTGYSPLHF. The CDR3 nucleotides read TGTGCCAGCAGCCAAGAACCCGGGACAGGGTATTCACCCCTCCACTTT.

In this sample, this clone turned up once. The chain couples TRBV7-6 to TRBJ2-7; 7 nucleotides align to TRBD2. Germline V gene sequence: CDR1 SGHVS, CDR2 FNYEAQ. The CDR3 has 15 residues. V shed 5 bases, J shed 2 bases, and the junction held 9 bases outside the gene matches. CDR3 DNA sequence: TGTGCCAGCAGCCCCTTGGAGGGACTACCCTACGAGCAGTACTTC. It specifies CASSPLEGLPYEQYF.

There are a few counts of this clone. The rearrangement links TRBV29-1 to TRBJ2-3, with 13 bases that match TRBD2. Trimming at V came to 6 bases and at J to 2 bases, leaving 8 bases not matched to a gene. The CDR3 consists of 16 residues. The V gene's germline CDR1 is SQVTM and CDR2 ANQGSEA. CDR3 loop: CSVIVGLAGVTDTQYF. The DNA of the CDR3 is TGCAGCGTGATCGTAGGACTAGCGGGAGTCACAGATACGCAGTATTTT.

The chain is built from TRBV4-1 and TRBJ2-1, with a possible D match to TRBD1 (6 bases). The CDR3 extends over 19 amino acids. V was shortened by 4 bases and J by 0 bases, with 22 bases between the two germline ends. Germline V gene lookup returns CDR1 MGHRA and CDR2 YSYEKL. The CDR3 reads CASSRLPMPLGASYNEQFF. CDR3 bases: TGCGCCAGCAGCCGCCTACCCATGCCGCTGGGGGCCTCCTACAATGAGCAGTTCTTC.

The chain has TRBV7-8 and TRBJ2-3; 7 bases are a match to TRBD1. The CDR3 is 17 residues long. J gave up 3 bases and V 2 bases, and 11 bases lay outside the gene matches. Germline V lookup: CDR1 SGHVS, CDR2 FQNEAQ. Here the CDR3 reads CASSLFIGAGGTDTQYF. The CDR3 bases are TGTGCCAGCAGCTTATTTATAGGGGCAGGGGGAACAGATACGCAGTATTTT.